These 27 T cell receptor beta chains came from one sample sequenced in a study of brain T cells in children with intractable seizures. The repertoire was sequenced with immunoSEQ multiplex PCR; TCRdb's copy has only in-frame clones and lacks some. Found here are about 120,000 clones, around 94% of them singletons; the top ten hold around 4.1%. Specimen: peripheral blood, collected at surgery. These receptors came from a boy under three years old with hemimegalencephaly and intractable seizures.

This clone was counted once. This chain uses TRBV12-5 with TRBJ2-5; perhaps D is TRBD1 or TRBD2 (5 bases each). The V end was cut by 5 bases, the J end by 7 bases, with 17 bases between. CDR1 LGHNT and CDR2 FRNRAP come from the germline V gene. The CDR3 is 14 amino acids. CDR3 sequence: CASGPSPGLGTQYF. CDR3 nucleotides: TGTGCTAGTGGTCCCTCACCGGGGCTCGGGACCCAGTACTTC.

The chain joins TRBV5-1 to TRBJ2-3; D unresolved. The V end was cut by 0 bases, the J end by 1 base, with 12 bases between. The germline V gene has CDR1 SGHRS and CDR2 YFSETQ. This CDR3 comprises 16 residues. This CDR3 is CASSLADGSGTDTQYF. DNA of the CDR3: TGCGCCAGCAGCTTGGCCGATGGGTCCGGCACAGATACGCAGTATTTT.

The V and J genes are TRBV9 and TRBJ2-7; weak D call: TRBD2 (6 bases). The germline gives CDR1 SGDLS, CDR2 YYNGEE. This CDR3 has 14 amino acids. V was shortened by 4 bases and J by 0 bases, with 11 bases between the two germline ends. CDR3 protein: CASSPRDSSYEQYF. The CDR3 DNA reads TGTGCCAGCAGCCCCCGGGACTCCTCCTACGAGCAGTACTTC.

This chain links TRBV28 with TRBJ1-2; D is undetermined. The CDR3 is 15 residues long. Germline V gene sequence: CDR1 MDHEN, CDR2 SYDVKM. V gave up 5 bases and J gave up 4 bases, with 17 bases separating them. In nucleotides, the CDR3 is TGTGCCAGCAGTCCCTCACCGTGGGGTAGCTATGGCTACACCTTC. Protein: CASSPSPWGSYGYTF.

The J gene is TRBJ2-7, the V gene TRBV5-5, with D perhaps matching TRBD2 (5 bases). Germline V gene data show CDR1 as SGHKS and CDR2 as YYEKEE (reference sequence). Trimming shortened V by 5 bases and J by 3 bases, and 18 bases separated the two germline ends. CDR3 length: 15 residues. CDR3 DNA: TGTGCCAGCAGTGGACCGGGATCGGCCCTCTACGAGCAGTACTTC. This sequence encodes CASSGPGSALYEQYF. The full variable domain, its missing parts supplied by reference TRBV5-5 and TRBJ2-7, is DAGVTQSPTHLIKTRGQQVTLRCSPISGHKSVSWYQQVLGQGPQFIFQYYEKEERGRGNFPDRFSARQFPNYSSELNVNALLLGDSALYLCASSGPGSALYEQYFGPGTRLTVT.

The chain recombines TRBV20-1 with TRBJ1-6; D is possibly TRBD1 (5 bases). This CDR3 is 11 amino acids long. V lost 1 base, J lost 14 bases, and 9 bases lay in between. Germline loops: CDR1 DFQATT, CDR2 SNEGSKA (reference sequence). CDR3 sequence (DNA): TGCAGTGCTAGAGGGGACCCTGCCCTCCACTTT. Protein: CSARGDPALHF.

The CDR3 DNA sequence: TGTGCCAGTAGTTTCGACCTGGGACACGGCCAATCTGGAAACACCATATATTTT. It is translated as CASSFDLGHGQSGNTIYF. The chain combines TRBV19 with TRBJ1-3, with a possible D match to TRBD1 (6 bases). Germline V CDR1 and CDR2: LNHDA, SQIVND (reference sequence). The CDR3 is 18 residues long. V dropped 5 bases and J dropped 1 base, with 21 bases sitting between them.

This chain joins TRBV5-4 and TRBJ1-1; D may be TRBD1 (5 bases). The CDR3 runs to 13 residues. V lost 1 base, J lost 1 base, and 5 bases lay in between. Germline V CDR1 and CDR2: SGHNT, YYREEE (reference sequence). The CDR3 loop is CASSLTGNTEAFF. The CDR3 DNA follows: TGTGCCAGCAGCTTGACAGGGAACACTGAAGCTTTCTTT.

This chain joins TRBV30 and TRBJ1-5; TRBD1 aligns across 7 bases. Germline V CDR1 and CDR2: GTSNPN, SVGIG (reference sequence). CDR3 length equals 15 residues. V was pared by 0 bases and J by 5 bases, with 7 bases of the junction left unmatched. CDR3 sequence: CAWSVQGQRYQPQHF. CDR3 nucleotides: TGTGCCTGGAGTGTACAGGGACAGAGATATCAGCCCCAGCATTTT.

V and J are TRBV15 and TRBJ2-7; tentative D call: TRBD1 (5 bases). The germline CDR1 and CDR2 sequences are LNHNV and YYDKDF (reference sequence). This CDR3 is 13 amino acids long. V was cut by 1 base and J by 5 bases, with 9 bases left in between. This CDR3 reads CATSRVGVDEQYF. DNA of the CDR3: TGTGCCACCAGCAGAGTAGGGGTCGACGAGCAGTACTTC.

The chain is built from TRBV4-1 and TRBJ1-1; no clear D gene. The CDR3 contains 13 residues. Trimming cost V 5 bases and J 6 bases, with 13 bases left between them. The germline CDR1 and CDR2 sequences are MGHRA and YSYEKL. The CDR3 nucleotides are TGCGCCAGCAGCTCCCGGGTGGTGGCTGAAGCTTTCTTT. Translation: CASSSRVVAEAFF.

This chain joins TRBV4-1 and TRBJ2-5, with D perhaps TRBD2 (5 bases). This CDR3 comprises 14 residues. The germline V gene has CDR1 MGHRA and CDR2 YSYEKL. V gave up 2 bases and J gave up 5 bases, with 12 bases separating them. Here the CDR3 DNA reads TGCGCCAGCAGCCAATCCCCCTGGAGGGAGACCCAGTACTTC. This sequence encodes CASSQSPWRETQYF.

CDR3 amino acids: CASSEVGGGSPLHF. The CDR3 region has the DNA TGTGCCAGCAGTGAAGTAGGGGGAGGGTCACCCCTCCACTTT. The chain is built from TRBV6-1 and TRBJ1-6; tentatively, D is TRBD1 (6 bases). The CDR3 covers 14 residues. Per germline, CDR1 MNHNS and CDR2 SASEGT. V gave up 1 base and J gave up 10 bases, with 11 bases separating them.

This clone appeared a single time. The CDR3 sequence is CASSSPDRADTQYF. The CDR3 DNA reads as TGTGCCAGCAGTTCCCCGGACAGGGCAGATACGCAGTATTTT. The chain links TRBV6-6 to TRBJ2-3; 8 nucleotides align to TRBD1. The CDR3 consists of 14 residues. The V and J ends lost 4 bases and 4 bases, in that order; junction bases with no gene match: 4. Germline assignment: CDR1 MNHNY and CDR2 SVGAGI (reference sequence).

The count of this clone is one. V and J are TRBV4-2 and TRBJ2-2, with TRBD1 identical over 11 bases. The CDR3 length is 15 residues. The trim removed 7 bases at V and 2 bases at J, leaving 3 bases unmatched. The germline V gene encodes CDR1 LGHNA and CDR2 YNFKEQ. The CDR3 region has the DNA TGTGCCAGCAAAGGACAGGGGGCTAACACCGGGGAGCTGTTTTTT. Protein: CASKGQGANTGELFF.

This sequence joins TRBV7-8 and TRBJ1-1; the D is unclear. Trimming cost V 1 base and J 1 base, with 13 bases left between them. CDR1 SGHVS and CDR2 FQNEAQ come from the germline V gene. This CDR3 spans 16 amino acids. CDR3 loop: CASSLGPLSTNTEAFF. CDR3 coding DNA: TGTGCCAGCAGCTTAGGACCCTTAAGTACGAACACTGAAGCTTTCTTT.

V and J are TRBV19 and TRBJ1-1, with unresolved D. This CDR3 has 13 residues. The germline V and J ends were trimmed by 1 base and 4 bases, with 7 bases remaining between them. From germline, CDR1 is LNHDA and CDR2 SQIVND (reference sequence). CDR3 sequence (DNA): TGTGCCAGTAGTATAGGGCGGGCCACTGAAGCTTTCTTT. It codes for CASSIGRATEAFF. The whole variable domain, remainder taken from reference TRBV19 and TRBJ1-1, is DGGITQSPKYLFRKEGQNVTLSCEQNLNHDAMYWYRQDPGQGLRLIYYSQIVNDFQKGDIAEGYSVSREKKESFPLTVTSAQKNPTAFYLCASSIGRATEAFFGQGTRLTVV.

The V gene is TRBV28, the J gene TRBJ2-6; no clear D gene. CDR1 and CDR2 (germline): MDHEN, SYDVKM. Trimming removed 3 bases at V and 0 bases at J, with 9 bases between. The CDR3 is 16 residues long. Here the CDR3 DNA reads TGTGCCAGCAGTTTCGGACGCCACTCTGGGGCCAACGTCCTGACTTTC. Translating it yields CASSFGRHSGANVLTF. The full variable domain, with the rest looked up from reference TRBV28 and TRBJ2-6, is DVKVTQSSRYLVKRTGEKVFLECVQDMDHENMFWYRQDPGLGLRLIYFSYDVKMKEKGDIPEGYSVSREKKERFSLILESASTNQTSMYLCASSFGRHSGANVLTFGAGSRLTVL.

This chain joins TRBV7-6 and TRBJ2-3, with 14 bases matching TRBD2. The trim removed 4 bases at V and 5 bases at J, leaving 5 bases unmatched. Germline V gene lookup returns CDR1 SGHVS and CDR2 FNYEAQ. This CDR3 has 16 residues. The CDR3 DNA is TGTGCCAGCAGCTCGACTAGCGGGAGGGCCGGAGATACGCAGTATTTT. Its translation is CASSSTSGRAGDTQYF.

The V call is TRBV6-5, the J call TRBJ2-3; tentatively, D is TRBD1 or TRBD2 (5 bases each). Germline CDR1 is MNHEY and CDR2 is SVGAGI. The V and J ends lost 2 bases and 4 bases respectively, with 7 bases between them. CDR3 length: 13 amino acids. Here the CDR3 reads CASSYGTPDTQYF. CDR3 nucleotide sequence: TGTGCCAGCAGTTACGGGACCCCAGATACGCAGTATTTT.

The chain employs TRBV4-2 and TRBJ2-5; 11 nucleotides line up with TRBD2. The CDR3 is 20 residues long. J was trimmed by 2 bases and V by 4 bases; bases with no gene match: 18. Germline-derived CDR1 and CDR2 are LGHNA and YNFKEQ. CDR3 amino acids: CASSPQKSSGRKGDQETQYF. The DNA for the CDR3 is TGTGCCAGCAGCCCCCAAAAGTCTAGCGGGAGGAAGGGGGATCAAGAGACCCAGTACTTC.

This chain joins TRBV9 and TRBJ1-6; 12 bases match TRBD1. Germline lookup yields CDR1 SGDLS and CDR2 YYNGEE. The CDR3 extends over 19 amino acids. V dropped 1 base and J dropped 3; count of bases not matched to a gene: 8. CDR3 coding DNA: TGTGCCAGCAGCGTATATGGGGACAGGGGGCAAGGCTATAATTCACCCCTCCACTTT. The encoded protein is CASSVYGDRGQGYNSPLHF. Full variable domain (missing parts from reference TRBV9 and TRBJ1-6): DSGVTQTPKHLITATGQRVTLRCSPRSGDLSVYWYQQSLDQGLQFLIQYYNGEERAKGNILERFSAQQFPDLHSELNLSSLELGDSALYFCASSVYGDRGQGYNSPLHFGNGTRLTVT.

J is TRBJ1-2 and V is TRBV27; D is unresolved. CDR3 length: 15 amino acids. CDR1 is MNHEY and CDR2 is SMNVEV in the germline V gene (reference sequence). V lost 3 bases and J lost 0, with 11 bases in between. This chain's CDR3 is CASSFTGRTNYGYTF. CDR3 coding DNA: TGTGCCAGCAGTTTTACCGGCAGGACTAACTATGGCTACACCTTC.

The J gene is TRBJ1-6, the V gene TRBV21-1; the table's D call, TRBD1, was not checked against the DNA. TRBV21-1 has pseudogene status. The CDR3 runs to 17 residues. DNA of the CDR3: TGTGCCAGCAGCAAATATCTCCGGGACAGGGGGAAGGCACCCCTCCACTTT. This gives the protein CASSKYLRDRGKAPLHF.

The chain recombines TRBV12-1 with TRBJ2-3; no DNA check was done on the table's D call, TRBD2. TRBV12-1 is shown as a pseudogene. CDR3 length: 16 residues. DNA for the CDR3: TGTGCCAGCAGCTCCTCCGAGGGAGCGGGCACAGATACGCAGTATTTT. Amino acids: CASSSSEGAGTDTQYF.

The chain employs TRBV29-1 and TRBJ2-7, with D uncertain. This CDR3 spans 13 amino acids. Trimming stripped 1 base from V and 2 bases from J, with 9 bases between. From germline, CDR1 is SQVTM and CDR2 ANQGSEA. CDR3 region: CSVEVGIPYEQYF. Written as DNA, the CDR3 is TGCAGCGTTGAAGTAGGAATCCCCTACGAGCAGTACTTC.

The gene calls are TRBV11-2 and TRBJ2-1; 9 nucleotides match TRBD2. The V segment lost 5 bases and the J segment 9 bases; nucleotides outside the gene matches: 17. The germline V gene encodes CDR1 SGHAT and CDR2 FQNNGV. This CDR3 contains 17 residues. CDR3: CASSPRIGGRASFEQFF. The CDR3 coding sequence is TGTGCCAGCAGCCCCCGGATCGGCGGGAGGGCCTCTTTTGAGCAGTTCTTC.